Listed here are 21 T cell receptor beta chains from one sample, sequenced in a study of identical twins. From the 5' RACE reads, TCRdb called clonotypes with MiXCR, one entry per CDR3 protein. The sample records fewer than 250,000 distinct CDR3 sequences, 6% to 8.5% being singletons. Another study also made use of these data, one on yellow fever vaccine responses in identical twins.

The sequenced sample was CD8+ T cells sorted from blood. The receptors were sampled from a woman aged 18-35 years in good health.

This clonotype was seen more than once but under ten times. The chain has TRBV2 and TRBJ2-7, with D tentatively TRBD1 (5 bases). Germline assignment: CDR1 SNHLY and CDR2 FYNNEI. Deletions cut 6 bases from V and 2 bases from J, with 11 bases between. This CDR3 is 13 amino acids long. As DNA, the CDR3 is TGTGCCAGCAGATGGCAGGGTACCTACGAGCAGTACTTC. Residues: CASRWQGTYEQYF. Filled out from reference TRBV2 and TRBJ2-7, the complete variable domain reads EPEVTQTPSHQVTQMGQEVILRCVPISNHLYFYWYRQILGQKVEFLVSFYNNEISEKSEIFDDQFSVERPDGSNFTLKIRSTKLEDSAMYFCASRWQGTYEQYFGPGTRLTVT.

This clonotype was counted at least ten times. The gene calls are TRBV28 and TRBJ2-1; a weak D match, TRBD2 (5 bases). V was cut by 6 bases and J by 5 bases, with 11 bases left in between. The CDR3 sequence is 13 residues long. Germline V CDR1 and CDR2: MDHEN, SYDVKM. The CDR3 reads CASSPTTHNEQFF. The CDR3 coding sequence is TGTGCCAGCAGCCCGACTACCCACAATGAGCAGTTCTTC.

V and J are TRBV27 and TRBJ1-1; 7 bases line up with TRBD1. This CDR3 is built from 13 residues. Germline CDR1 reads MNHEY; CDR2 reads SMNVEV (reference sequence). Losses at the gene ends were 0 bases for V and 10 bases for J; bases not matched to a gene: 5. CDR3 protein: CASSLSQGVRAFF. The CDR3 bases are TGTGCCAGCAGTTTATCCCAGGGGGTGAGAGCTTTCTTT.

This clonotype was observed a few times. The chain uses TRBV20-1 and TRBJ2-1; TRBD1 might be the D (6 bases). Trimming shortened V by 5 bases and J by 4 bases, and 21 bases separated the two germline ends. CDR1 is DFQATT and CDR2 is SNEGSKA in the germline V gene (reference sequence). The CDR3 has 16 residues. The CDR3 sequence is CSAESQTGLLYNEQFF. The CDR3 bases are TGCAGTGCTGAGTCGCAGACAGGACTCCTATACAATGAGCAGTTCTTC.

In its sample, this clonotype was seen a few times. The chain recombines TRBV9 with TRBJ2-5; 7 bases are a match to TRBD2. The V segment lost 1 base and the J segment 1 base; nucleotides outside the gene matches: 7. Germline V gives CDR1 SGDLS, CDR2 YYNGEE. The CDR3 is 16 residues long. CDR3 DNA sequence: TGTGCCAGCAGCGTATTAAGCGGGGCGTCCCAAGAGACCCAGTACTTC. It codes for CASSVLSGASQETQYF.

This clonotype was counted between two and nine times. The chain employs TRBV7-9 and TRBJ1-1; no firm D call. Germline-derived CDR1 and CDR2 are SEHNR and FQNEAQ (reference sequence). Trimming removed 8 bases from V and 2 bases from J, with 15 bases in between. The CDR3 length is 14 residues. CDR3 coding DNA: TGTGCCAGCGCTCACTCGGGCAGAAACACTGAAGCTTTCTTT. Residues: CASAHSGRNTEAFF.

The V gene is TRBV4-1, the J gene TRBJ2-4, with TRBD2 as a possible D gene (5 bases). CDR3 length: 15 amino acids. Trimming removed 1 base from V and 5 bases from J, with 12 bases in between. Germline values: CDR1 MGHRA, CDR2 YSYEKL. CDR3 amino acids: CASSQVLTRENIQYF. In DNA, the CDR3 is TGCGCCAGCAGCCAAGTTTTAACTAGAGAAAACATTCAGTACTTC.

The chain combines TRBV20-1 with TRBJ2-1, with 7 positions matching TRBD1. Germline CDR1 and CDR2: DFQATT and SNEGSKA (reference sequence). With 4 bases clipped from V and 0 bases from J, the junction kept 3 bases outside the gene matches. The CDR3 has 14 residues. The CDR3 spells CSAIDRDSYNEQFF. The DNA of the CDR3 is TGCAGTGCTATTGACAGGGACTCCTACAATGAGCAGTTCTTC.

V and J are TRBV29-1 and TRBJ2-1; 9 nucleotides line up with TRBD1. The CDR3 is 15 amino acids. Germline-derived CDR1 and CDR2 are SQVTM and ANQGSEA. The junction had 10 bases not matched to a gene; V was cut back by 3 bases and J by 7 bases. CDR3: CSVDSPGQGRNEQFF. CDR3 sequence (DNA): TGCAGCGTTGACTCCCCGGGACAGGGTAGAAATGAGCAGTTCTTC.

The chain combines TRBV2 with TRBJ1-3; a possible D gene is TRBD1 (5 bases). The CDR3 spans 16 residues. The germline V and J ends were trimmed by 1 base and 3 bases, with 13 bases remaining between them. Germline CDR1 and CDR2: SNHLY and FYNNEI. This chain's CDR3 is CASSEDGALIGNTIYF. CDR3 DNA: TGTGCCAGCAGTGAAGACGGGGCGTTAATTGGAAACACCATATATTTT.

This clonotype is a singleton in its sample. This may be a read error, as it is one base from a much larger clone. The V and J genes are TRBV12-3 or TRBV12-4 and TRBJ1-1; 7 nucleotides match TRBD1. The CDR3 spans 15 residues. V trimming: 2 bases; J trimming: 1 base; junction bases outside the gene matches: 4. The CDR3 DNA reads TGTGCCAGCAGTTTAAGGGGGCGTACGAACACTGAAGCTTTCTTT. This codes for CASSLRGRTNTEAFF.

This rearrangement joins TRBV7-8 to TRBJ2-1; D possibly corresponds to TRBD2 (6 bases). This CDR3 has 15 amino acids. The V and J ends lost 5 bases and 0 bases respectively, with 11 bases between them. The germline V gene has CDR1 SGHVS and CDR2 FQNEAQ. The CDR3 sequence: CASSNLAISYNEQFF. The CDR3 nucleotides are TGTGCCAGCAGCAACCTAGCGATCTCCTACAATGAGCAGTTCTTC.

There are a few counts of this clonotype. This chain uses TRBV28 with TRBJ2-3, with 9 bases identical to TRBD2. Unmatched junction bases numbered 4, after V lost 3 bases and J lost 3 bases. CDR3 length: 15 residues. The germline CDR1 and CDR2 sequences are MDHEN and SYDVKM. CDR3 bases: TGTGCCAGCAGTTTTAGCGGGAGTGTAACAGATACGCAGTATTTT. Protein sequence: CASSFSGSVTDTQYF.

At least ten counts were recorded for this clonotype. V is TRBV7-9 and J is TRBJ2-4; D not certain. CDR3 length: 13 amino acids. V was shortened by 5 bases and J by 7 bases, with 12 bases between the two germline ends. Germline V CDR1 and CDR2: SEHNR, FQNEAQ (reference sequence). CDR3 DNA: TGTGCCAGCAGCCCCACACAGAGGAACATTCAGTACTTC. It is translated as CASSPTQRNIQYF.

This chain connects TRBV7-9 to TRBJ2-2; perhaps TRBD1 as D (5 bases). CDR1 and CDR2 from the germline V gene are SEHNR and FQNEAQ (reference sequence). The CDR3 loop spans 14 amino acids. Trimming shortened V by 5 bases and J by 7 bases, and 14 bases separated the two germline ends. CDR3 nucleotide sequence: TGTGCCAGCAGCCCCGAGGCCCAGGGCGGGGAGCTGTTTTTT. Translating gives CASSPEAQGGELFF.

Here the CDR3 reads CASSLQGATSTDTQYF. As DNA, the CDR3 is TGTGCCAGCAGTTTACAAGGAGCAACTAGCACAGATACGCAGTATTTT. V is TRBV6-5 and J is TRBJ2-3; D uncertain. This CDR3 has 16 residues. Trimming removed 4 bases from V and 0 bases from J, with 14 bases in between. Germline CDR1 and CDR2: MNHEY and SVGAGI.

In this sample, this clonotype turned up a few times. The genes are TRBV7-2 and TRBJ2-7; a weak D match, TRBD1 (6 bases). The CDR3 has 15 amino acids. Trimming took 5 bases from V and 6 from J, leaving 20 bases between them. Germline CDR1 is SGHTA and CDR2 is FQGNSA. The CDR3 reads CASSVVDSPGREQYF. The CDR3 DNA follows: TGTGCCAGCAGCGTAGTGGACAGCCCAGGACGCGAGCAGTACTTC.

This clonotype was seen ten or more times. This sequence joins TRBV3-1 and TRBJ2-1; 8 bases fit TRBD2. With V trimmed by 4 bases and J by 0 bases, 2 bases remained unmatched. Germline loops: CDR1 LGHDT, CDR2 YNNKEL (reference sequence). This CDR3 has 15 amino acids. DNA for the CDR3: TGTGCCAGCAGCCCACGGGGGGGCTCCTACAATGAGCAGTTCTTC. Amino acid sequence: CASSPRGGSYNEQFF.

This clonotype was found a few times. Written as DNA, the CDR3 is TGTGCCAGCGAGGTAGCGGGGGAGCTTAACTATGGCTACACCTTC. Translation gives CASEVAGELNYGYTF. The rearrangement links TRBV28 to TRBJ1-2; perhaps TRBD1 as D (5 bases). This CDR3 is built from 15 residues. Per germline, CDR1 MDHEN and CDR2 SYDVKM. V was shortened by 8 bases and J by 1 base, with 17 bases between the two germline ends.

The CDR3 reads CSAREGTSGLTYEQYF. CDR3 bases: TGCAGTGCTAGAGAGGGGACTAGCGGGCTAACCTACGAGCAGTACTTC. The V and J genes are TRBV20-1 and TRBJ2-7; 12 bases are a match to TRBD2. Trimming took 0 bases from V and 2 from J; bases not matched to a gene: 5. Germline CDR1 is DFQATT and CDR2 is SNEGSKA (reference sequence). This CDR3 contains 16 residues.

The sample holds a few counts of this clonotype. This chain connects TRBV20-1 to TRBJ2-2; the D gene is possibly TRBD2 (5 bases). Trimming removed 2 bases from V and 3 bases from J, with 10 bases in between. The CDR3 is 14 residues long. The germline CDR1 and CDR2 sequences are DFQATT and SNEGSKA (reference sequence). The CDR3 DNA is TGCAGTGCTAGAAGGGAGTTGTACACCGGGGAGCTGTTTTTT. Amino acids: CSARRELYTGELFF.